Listed below are T cell receptor beta chains from one sample, sequenced in a study of identical twins. TCRdb redid the calling of the 5' RACE reads with MiXCR, one entry per CDR3 protein. The table includes some 460,000 distinct CDR3 sequences, 12% to 15% detected once. Separately, the same data were catalogued under a study of yellow fever vaccine responses in identical twins.

The sequencing input was CD4+ T cells sorted from blood. Receptors were obtained from a woman aged 18-29 years in good health. Both conserved end residues are part of each CDR3. Clone size is not always given. Where it is, it says once, few, many or a class for expanded clones.

TRBJ1-3,TRBV25-1,few,CASSEYGGGTGNTIYF
TRBJ2-1,TRBV25-1,NA,CASSRVLAGKHNEQFF
TRBJ1-2,TRBV12-3/TRBV12-4,NA,CASSFYQGAQVGYGYTF
TRBJ2-1,TRBV27,NA,CASSLVIGYNEQFF
TRBJ2-3,TRBV20-1,few,CSARKPGLPQRDTQYF
TRBJ2-1,TRBV28,many,CASSLQGAYNEQFF
TRBJ2-7,TRBV5-5,few,CASNLRGPTSYEQYF
TRBJ2-7,TRBV20-1,few,CSARADLSYEQYF
TRBJ1-1,TRBV5-1,few,CASEGGAEAFF
TRBJ1-4,TRBV11-1,NA,CASSLAWRKGQGDEKLFF
TRBJ2-3,TRBV7-2,NA,CASSLVAATDTQYF
TRBJ2-2,TRBV11-2,few,CASSPRDTYTGELFF
TRBJ2-1,TRBV5-1,few,CASSLASGLADYPSYNEQFF
TRBJ2-7,TRBV6-1,NA,CASQGASLYEQYF
TRBJ2-5,TRBV4-3,NA,CASSQGEGAGTQYF
TRBJ2-2,TRBV5-1,many,CASTVLGGLSSGELFF
TRBJ2-2,TRBV7-2,few,CASSLDRGFSGELFF
TRBJ2-7,TRBV20-1,many,CSARPTESSYEQYF
TRBJ2-3,TRBV20-1,NA,CSADLDTGSVADTQYF
TRBJ2-4,TRBV28,NA,CASRRAPGDKNIQYF
TRBJ2-7,TRBV20-1,few,CSARELRYEQYF
TRBJ2-7,TRBV12-3/TRBV12-4,few,CASSPTERDSSVYEQYF
TRBJ2-7,TRBV20-1,few,CSARAGLAVSYEQYF
TRBJ2-5,TRBV10-3,many,CAISAGQIVQETQYF
TRBJ2-1,TRBV3-1,few,CASSRPSGGAPYNEQFF
TRBJ2-7,TRBV12-3/TRBV12-4,few,CASRDRNSPSDYEQYF
TRBJ2-5,TRBV11-2,NA,CASSGVGETQYF
TRBJ1-1,TRBV6-5,few,CASSYSQGMNTEAFF
TRBJ2-1,TRBV11-3,NA,CASSLGGGALWNEQFF
TRBJ2-7,TRBV9,NA,CASSVVGTGVHEQYF
TRBJ2-3,TRBV7-3,few,CASSLSVDTQYF
TRBJ2-1,TRBV11-1,few,CASHSRWGEQFF
TRBJ2-3,TRBV7-2,few,CASSTASGTDTQYF